This paragraph covers one T cell receptor (beta chain) sequence. The PCR made use of 60 Vbeta and 13 Jbeta primers. Data came from immunoSEQ multiplex PCR; TCRdb stores just in-frame clones and leaves some out. The table records fewer than 120,000 clones, approximately 80% of them present only once. The source of the sample is a study of cytomegalovirus exposure and HLA in healthy donors. With 1 base clipped from V and 5 bases from J, the junction kept 2 bases outside the gene matches. The CDR3 is 13 residues long. The V gene's germline CDR1 is SQVTM and CDR2 ANQGSEA. Specimen: PBMCs. This chain links TRBV29-1 with TRBJ1-5; 7 positions match TRBD1. The receptor comes from a man aged 25 to 40 in good health and CMV-seropositive. The CDR3 protein is CSVEAGTDQPQHF. In DNA, the CDR3 is TGCAGCGTTGAAGCCGGGACAGATCAGCCCCAGCATTTT.